This is a list of T cell receptor beta chains from one sample in a study of OX40 agonist ivuxolimab in advanced cancers. Profiling relied on immunoSEQ multiplex PCR, and the TCRdb table lists in-frame clones only, not all of them. Here the sample spans some 60,000 clones, roughly nine tenths being singletons. Specimen: CD4+ or CD8+ T cells sorted from blood, collected in a trial of the OX40 agonist ivuxolimab. The source is an adult with an advanced solid tumor such as melanoma, head and neck, liver or kidney cancer. CDR3s include the opening cysteine and the closing phenylalanine or tryptophan. A D gene is named only where the DNA matches it firmly. Size is omitted from some rows. Given values are once, few, many or a class for expanded clones.

>TRBJ1-2|-|TRBV28|once
CATRRGNYGYTF
TGTGCCACCCGGCGGGGTAACTATGGCTACACCTTC
>TRBJ2-5|-|TRBV15|-
CATSRDRQTQYF
TGTGCCACCAGCAGAGATAGGCAGACCCAGTACTTC
>TRBJ2-7|-|TRBV28|-
CASSLDGDTGQYF
TGTGCCAGCAGTCTGGACGGGGATACGGGGCAGTACTTC
>TRBJ2-1|TRBD2|TRBV7-8|-
CASSAHSSSGRSYNEQFF
TGTGCCAGCAGCGCCCATAGTAGTAGCGGGAGGTCCTACAATGAGCAGTTCTTC
>TRBJ2-2|-|TRBV6-1|-
CASSEAWLKGRPGELFF
TGTGCCAGCAGTGAAGCGTGGTTGAAGGGACGTCCCGGGGAGCTGTTTTTT
>TRBJ2-5|-|TRBV30|-
CAWSVQETQYF
TGTGCCTGGAGTGTACAAGAGACCCAGTACTTC
>TRBJ2-7|TRBD2|TRBV7-2|-
CASSLNRGGHYEQYF
TGTGCCAGCAGCTTAAATCGGGGGGGGCACTACGAGCAGTACTTC
>TRBJ1-1|-|TRBV10-3|-
CAISRVNTEAFF
TGTGCCATCAGTCGAGTGAACACTGAAGCTTTCTTT
>TRBJ2-1|-|TRBV27|few
CASRTWGLNEQFF
TGTGCCAGCCGGACCTGGGGGCTCAATGAGCAGTTCTTC
>TRBJ2-1|TRBD2|TRBV9|-
CASSDRVAGINEQFF
TGTGCCAGCAGCGATCGGGTAGCGGGGATCAATGAGCAGTTCTTC
>TRBJ2-5|TRBD1|TRBV6-5|-
CASSYTQGPQETQYF
TGTGCCAGCAGTTACACACAGGGGCCCCAAGAGACCCAGTACTTC
>TRBJ1-4|TRBD1|TRBV7-9|-
CASSRRTGDEKLFF
TGTGCCAGCAGTCGAAGGACAGGGGATGAAAAACTGTTTTTT
>TRBJ2-6|-|TRBV4-1|-
CASSQDRGGLTGANVLTF
TGCGCCAGCAGCCAAGACCGTGGGGGGCTCACAGGGGCCAACGTCCTGACTTTC
>TRBJ2-3|TRBD2|TRBV9|-
CASSEGGRADTQYF
TGTGCCAGCAGCGAGGGAGGGAGGGCAGATACGCAGTATTTT
>TRBJ2-1|-|TRBV5-5|-
CASSLFGRTGDNEQFF
TGTGCCAGCAGCTTGTTTGGTAGGACGGGAGACAATGAGCAGTTCTTC
>TRBJ1-2|-|TRBV6-5|-
CASNDRTPNYGYTF
TGTGCCAGCAATGACAGGACGCCTAACTATGGCTACACCTTC
>TRBJ2-3|-|TRBV19|-
CASSIGFGGWRTDTQYF
TGTGCCAGTAGTATAGGTTTTGGGGGCTGGCGCACAGATACGCAGTATTTT
>TRBJ2-1|TRBD1|TRBV29-1|-
CSAGTGYNEQFF
TGCAGCGCCGGGACAGGCTACAATGAGCAGTTCTTC
>TRBJ2-1|-|TRBV14|-
CASNVGGSYNEQFF
TGTGCCAGCAACGTTGGTGGCTCCTACAATGAGCAGTTCTTC
>TRBJ2-1|-|TRBV7-8|-
CASSGQAGVYNEQFF
TGTGCCAGCAGCGGCCAAGCAGGAGTCTACAATGAGCAGTTCTTC
>TRBJ2-5|-|TRBV2|-
CASSSIQETQYF
TGTGCCAGCAGTTCTATCCAAGAGACCCAGTACTTC
>TRBJ2-5|-|TRBV5-4|-
CASSPKTGAETQYF
TGTGCCAGCAGCCCCAAGACCGGGGCTGAGACCCAGTACTTC
>TRBJ2-1|-|TRBV18|-
CASSTLGSEQFF
TGTGCCAGCTCAACGCTAGGAAGTGAGCAGTTCTTC
>TRBJ2-2|TRBD1|TRBV7-6|-
CASSRTGGFTGELFF
TGTGCCAGCAGCCGTACAGGGGGATTTACCGGGGAGCTGTTTTTT
>TRBJ2-7|-|TRBV4-3|-
CASSQERGPNEQYF
TGCGCCAGCAGCCAAGAGAGAGGGCCTAACGAGCAGTACTTC
>TRBJ2-1|TRBD2|TRBV5-6|-
CASSLAGVYNEQFF
TGTGCCAGCAGCTTAGCGGGAGTTTACAATGAGCAGTTCTTC
>TRBJ2-7|-|TRBV10-3|-
CAISEAGAEAEQYF
TGTGCCATCAGTGAGGCTGGGGCTGAAGCCGAGCAGTACTTC
>TRBJ1-4|-|TRBV6-6|-
CASNPTENEKLFF
TGTGCCAGCAATCCCACAGAGAATGAAAAACTGTTTTTT
>TRBJ1-5|-|TRBV4-1|-
CASSQGEQSNQPQHF
TGCGCCAGCAGCCAAGGAGAGCAAAGCAATCAGCCCCAGCATTTT
>TRBJ1-4|-|TRBV5-4|once
CASALDGKLFF
TGTGCCAGCGCCCTCGACGGGAAACTGTTTTTT
>TRBJ2-7|-|TRBV7-2|-
CASSSGPPSYEQYF
TGTGCCAGCAGCTCGGGACCCCCCTCCTACGAGCAGTACTTC
>TRBJ1-4|-|TRBV7-9|-
CASSLATGATNEKLFF
TGTGCCAGCAGCTTAGCCACGGGTGCAACTAATGAAAAACTGTTTTTT
>TRBJ2-7|-|TRBV11-1|-
CASSLGWSGVYEQYF
TGTGCCAGCAGCTTAGGATGGTCGGGAGTCTACGAGCAGTACTTC
>TRBJ2-1|-|TRBV10-3|-
CAIGERPYNEQFF
TGTGCCATCGGCGAGCGGCCCTACAATGAGCAGTTCTTC
>TRBJ2-3|-|TRBV5-1|-
CASSLDDTQYF
TGCGCCAGCAGCTTAGACGATACGCAGTATTTT
>TRBJ1-1|-|TRBV7-3|-
CASSLAGAGTEAFF
TGTGCCAGCAGCTTGGCAGGGGCTGGCACTGAAGCTTTCTTT
>TRBJ2-7|-|TRBV7-2|-
CASSQTGPGEQYF
TGTGCCAGCAGCCAGACAGGACCCGGCGAGCAGTACTTC